A selection of T cell receptor beta chains follows, all from one sample in a study of regulatory T cells in long-lasting Graves disease. TCRdb processed the multiplex PCR reads anew with MiXCR; each CDR3 protein has one entry. In the table there are approximately 400,000 distinct CDR3 sequences, about 23% of which are singletons. The material sequenced was peripheral blood mononuclear cells (PBMCs), taken when the disease was refractory, from a patient treated with antithyroid drugs. The receptors were gathered from a woman aged 40 to 50 with Graves disease. CDR3s include the opening cysteine and the closing phenylalanine or tryptophan. Fields, in order: J gene, clone size, V gene, D gene, CDR3 protein, CDR3 DNA. A D gene is named only where the DNA matches it firmly. Expanded clones are given a class, and other clones once, few, many or no size at all.

TRBJ2-7 many TRBV27 TRBD2 CASSPRGAGGLSYEQYF TGTGCCAGCAGTCCAAGGGGAGCGGGAGGCCTCTCCTACGAGCAGTACTTC
TRBJ2-2 . TRBV20-1 . CSARDLGSGELFF TGCAGTGCTAGAGATCTGGGGTCCGGGGAGCTGTTTTTT
TRBJ1-1 many TRBV28 . CASSWPPGDTEAFF TGTGCCAGCAGTTGGCCCCCCGGGGACACTGAAGCTTTCTTT
TRBJ2-7 many TRBV15 . CATSSRRPGYEQYF TGTGCCACCAGCAGCAGGCGGCCGGGCTACGAGCAGTACTTC
TRBJ2-5 many TRBV24-1 . CATSYLGLVGETQYF TGTGCCACCAGCTATTTGGGGTTGGTCGGAGAGACCCAGTACTTC
TRBJ2-1 . TRBV10-3 . CAISGGNSYNEQFF TGTGCCATCAGTGGAGGTAACTCCTACAATGAGCAGTTCTTC
TRBJ2-7 few TRBV9 . CASSVGLESSYEQYF TGTGCCAGCAGCGTCGGCTTAGAGAGCTCCTACGAGCAGTACTTC
TRBJ1-5 . TRBV7-9 TRBD1 CASSLTPGQGVATQHF TGTGCCAGCAGCTTAACCCCGGGACAGGGCGTCGCGACCCAGCATTTT
TRBJ1-5 . TRBV20-1 . CSARGRKARANQPQHF TGCAGTGCTAGAGGAAGAAAGGCGAGGGCCAATCAGCCCCAGCATTTT
TRBJ2-3 . TRBV7-9 TRBD2 CASSETSGNTDTQYF TGTGCCAGCAGCGAGACTAGCGGAAACACAGATACGCAGTATTTT
TRBJ1-2 few TRBV6-5 TRBD1 CASSYGTGAPGGYGYTF TGTGCCAGCAGTTACGGGACAGGGGCGCCGGGGGGCTATGGCTACACCTTC
TRBJ1-3 . TRBV10-1 . CASRRPTGWHF TGCGCCAGCAGGAGGCCCACAGGTTGGCATTTT
TRBJ1-5 . TRBV4-1 . CASSQEGGPGNQPQHF TGCGCCAGCAGCCAAGAAGGAGGACCCGGCAATCAGCCCCAGCATTTT
TRBJ2-2 many TRBV27 . CASSTIVWGTDTGELFF TGTGCCAGCAGTACGATCGTGTGGGGGACCGACACCGGGGAGCTGTTTTTT
TRBJ2-7 few TRBV29-1 . CSVLDTSYEQYF TGCAGCGTCTTGGACACTTCCTACGAGCAGTACTTC
TRBJ1-5 many TRBV2 . CASTWRAGGQPQHF TGTGCCAGCACGTGGAGGGCGGGCGGGCAGCCCCAGCATTTT
TRBJ1-1 few TRBV9 . CASSVGRGGNTEAFF TGTGCCAGCAGCGTAGGGAGGGGGGGGAACACTGAAGCTTTCTTT
TRBJ2-7 . TRBV12-3/TRBV12-4 . CASSAPARTGGYEQYF TGTGCCAGCAGTGCACCCGCGAGGACGGGCGGGTACGAGCAGTACTTC
TRBJ1-2 . TRBV15 TRBD1 CATSMVWDRANGYTF TGTGCCACCAGCATGGTATGGGACAGGGCTAATGGCTACACCTTC
TRBJ1-6 . TRBV6-1 TRBD1 CASRRDRADNSPLHF TGTGCCAGCAGGAGGGACAGGGCGGATAATTCACCCCTCCACTTT
TRBJ2-1 once TRBV2 TRBD1 CASSDSATGGYNEQFF TGTGCCAGCAGTGATTCCGCGACAGGGGGGTACAATGAGCAGTTCTTC
TRBJ1-1 many TRBV5-8 . CASSRFAEAFF TGTGCCAGCAGCCGTTTCGCTGAAGCTTTCTTT
TRBJ2-7 few TRBV2 TRBD2 CASGLGLAGYEQYF TGTGCCAGCGGCCTCGGACTAGCGGGATACGAGCAGTACTTC
TRBJ1-5 few TRBV19 . CASSTSYNQPQHF TGTGCCAGTAGTACCTCTTACAATCAGCCCCAGCATTTT
TRBJ2-5 . TRBV20-1 TRBD2 CSGETSGSAETQYF TGCAGTGGAGAGACTAGCGGGAGTGCGGAGACCCAGTACTTC
TRBJ2-7 many TRBV28 . CASTSGATTRYEQYF TGTGCCAGCACCTCCGGGGCCACAACCCGCTACGAGCAGTACTTC
TRBJ2-2 few TRBV5-1 . CASSLVAGANTGELFF TGCGCCAGCAGCTTGGTAGCCGGGGCGAACACCGGGGAGCTGTTTTTT
TRBJ2-7 many TRBV5-1 . CASSLARGSYEQYF TGCGCCAGCAGCTTGGCCAGGGGATCCTACGAGCAGTACTTC
TRBJ1-1 many TRBV27 . CASSPFWGIPNTEAFF TGTGCCAGCAGCCCTTTCTGGGGGATCCCGAACACTGAAGCTTTCTTT
TRBJ2-7 many TRBV28 . CASSLWQQNSYEQYF TGTGCCAGCAGTTTATGGCAGCAGAACTCCTACGAGCAGTACTTC
TRBJ1-4 many TRBV27 . CASSLSQRVDEKLFF TGTGCCAGCAGTTTATCCCAGAGGGTAGATGAAAAACTGTTTTTT
TRBJ2-2 . TRBV6-6 . CASSYSVGSTGELFF TGTGCCAGCAGTTACTCGGTAGGGTCCACCGGGGAGCTGTTTTTT
TRBJ1-2 . TRBV6-5 . CASSYRQPRGNYGYTF TGTGCCAGCAGTTACAGGCAACCTAGGGGGAACTATGGCTACACCTTC
TRBJ2-7 many TRBV5-1 . CASSPDSTSYEQYF TGCGCCAGCTCCCCGGACAGCACTTCCTACGAGCAGTACTTC
TRBJ2-7 . TRBV5-1 . CASSPGGMNEQYF TGCGCCAGCAGCCCAGGTGGGATGAACGAGCAGTACTTC
TRBJ1-3 few TRBV7-2 . CASTTLVSGNTIYF TGTGCCAGCACCACCCTTGTATCTGGAAACACCATATATTTT
TRBJ2-7 many TRBV6-1 . CASSESGSSAGYEQYF TGTGCCAGCAGTGAATCAGGGTCCTCAGCTGGCTACGAGCAGTACTTC
TRBJ2-7 many TRBV29-1 . CSVRIGTTLYEQYF TGCAGCGTTCGAATCGGGACAACCTTATACGAGCAGTACTTC
TRBJ1-3 few TRBV20-1 TRBD1 CSASPGTAGNTIYF TGCAGTGCTAGCCCCGGGACAGCTGGAAACACCATATATTTT
TRBJ1-5 many TRBV28 . CAGTSEGLRPLQPQHF TGTGCCGGAACCAGTGAAGGGTTAAGGCCTTTGCAGCCCCAGCATTTT
TRBJ1-2 few TRBV19 . CASIGVLGDYGYTF TGTGCCAGTATCGGCGTGCTTGGAGACTATGGCTACACCTTC
TRBJ2-7 . TRBV9 TRBD1 CASSQGWTGIYEQYF TGTGCCAGCAGCCAGGGCTGGACAGGGATCTACGAGCAGTACTTC
TRBJ1-1 . TRBV29-1 . CSVEKTLGSTEAFF TGCAGCGTTGAGAAAACACTGGGGAGCACTGAAGCTTTCTTT
TRBJ1-2 . TRBV11-2 TRBD1 CASSLADRENYGYTF TGTGCCAGCAGCTTAGCTGACAGGGAGAACTATGGCTACACCTTC
TRBJ1-3 few TRBV2 TRBD1 CASKGQHTGNTIYF TGTGCCAGCAAGGGACAGCACACTGGAAACACCATATATTTT
TRBJ2-7 . TRBV28 TRBD2 CASSPPVGLAGVEQYF TGTGCCAGCAGTCCACCCGTAGGACTAGCGGGAGTCGAGCAGTACTTC
TRBJ2-5 . TRBV6-1 TRBD1 CASSRRGQGAETQYF TGTGCCAGCAGTAGACGGGGACAGGGGGCAGAGACCCAGTACTTC
TRBJ2-7 . TRBV11-2 TRBD1 CASSAIGGRYEQYF TGTGCCAGCAGCGCCATAGGGGGCCGGTACGAGCAGTACTTC
TRBJ2-3 many TRBV2 TRBD2 CASSASGRGEGTDTQYF TGTGCCAGCAGTGCTAGCGGGAGAGGGGAAGGCACAGATACGCAGTATTTT
TRBJ2-7 many TRBV28 . CASSLSQGSSYEQYF TGTGCCAGCAGCCTCTCCCAGGGTAGCTCCTACGAGCAGTACTTC
TRBJ1-2 . TRBV28 TRBD1 CASSFGRGPDGYTF TGTGCCAGCAGTTTTGGCAGGGGGCCAGACGGCTACACCTTC
TRBJ2-7 few TRBV29-1 . CSVFRGDYEQYF TGCAGCGTCTTCAGGGGAGACTACGAGCAGTACTTC
TRBJ2-7 . TRBV11-2 . CASSVRLYLYEQYF TGTGCCAGCAGCGTTAGACTTTACCTCTACGAGCAGTACTTC
TRBJ1-5 few TRBV5-5 . CASSLGGTKGINQPQHF TGTGCCAGCAGCCTCGGCGGAACTAAAGGGATTAATCAGCCCCAGCATTTT
TRBJ2-4 few TRBV20-1 TRBD2 CSAEGLAGEKNIQYF TGCAGTGCTGAAGGACTAGCGGGAGAAAAAAACATTCAGTACTTC
TRBJ2-7 few TRBV12-3/TRBV12-4 TRBD2 CASSFRASGNYEQYF TGTGCCAGCAGTTTTCGGGCTAGCGGGAACTACGAGCAGTACTTC
TRBJ1-2 . TRBV24-1 . CATSDFPRNGYTF TGTGCCACCAGTGATTTCCCACGGAATGGCTACACCTTC